These 22 T cell receptor beta chains share one sample of origin, sequenced in a study of STAT3 mutations in large granular lymphocyte leukemia. For these TCRs, the target antigens are not known. Study-wide results and caveats: At least one immunodominant TCR beta clonotype appeared in every T-cell large granular lymphocyte leukemia patient.

Profiling relied on immunoSEQ multiplex PCR, and the TCRdb table lists in-frame clones only, not all of them. The data show thousands of clones, 50% to 80% seen once. The sequenced material came from peripheral blood mononuclear cells. These receptors were taken from a man in his 60s with T-cell large granular lymphocyte leukemia. Some clones in this sample may be carry-over from other donors' samples.

The chain carries TRBV30 and TRBJ1-6; D is unresolved. The CDR3 runs to 12 residues. The V and J ends lost 1 base and 10 bases respectively, with 8 bases between them. The germline gives CDR1 GTSNPN, CDR2 SVGIG (reference sequence). The DNA of the CDR3 is TGTGCCTGGAGTGAAACCAGCTCACCCCTCCACTTT. It specifies CAWSETSSPLHF.

V gene TRBV4-1 combines with J gene TRBJ2-7; a weak D match, TRBD1 (5 bases). Germline values: CDR1 MGHRA, CDR2 YSYEKL. V lost 3 bases and J lost 2, with 8 bases in between. The CDR3 spans 13 residues. CDR3 nucleotides: TGCGCCAGCAGCCAGGACATCCCCTACGAGCAGTACTTC. This codes for CASSQDIPYEQYF.

The chain joins TRBV6-6 to TRBJ1-1, with D perhaps TRBD1 (6 bases). Trimming pared 5 bases from V and 4 bases from J, leaving 14 bases between. Germline lookup yields CDR1 MNHNY and CDR2 SVGAGI (reference sequence). CDR3 length equals 14 residues. The CDR3 DNA is TGTGCCAGCAGTCCGCGCGGCAGGGGCACTGAAGCTTTCTTT. Its translation: CASSPRGRGTEAFF.

This chain links TRBV7-9 with TRBJ1-4; 8 bases fit TRBD1. Trimming at V came to 5 bases and at J to 6 bases, leaving 5 bases not matched to a gene. This CDR3 comprises 14 residues. Germline-derived CDR1 and CDR2 are SEHNR and FQNEAQ (reference sequence). The CDR3 here is CASSPTGGYEKLFF. The CDR3 DNA follows: TGTGCCAGCAGCCCCACAGGGGGATATGAAAAACTGTTTTTT.

The chain joins TRBV30 to TRBJ1-2; D is uncertain. V lost 2 bases, J lost 8 bases, and 12 bases lay in between. Germline assignment: CDR1 GTSNPN and CDR2 SVGIG (reference sequence). The CDR3 has 12 amino acids. The CDR3: CAWSREGRGYTF. CDR3 nucleotides: TGTGCCTGGAGTCGGGAAGGCAGGGGCTACACCTTC.

In this sample, this clone turned up once. V is TRBV5-6 and J is TRBJ2-7; D is ambiguous. The CDR3 has 13 amino acids. Germline loops: CDR1 SGHDT, CDR2 YYEEEE. Trimming pared 2 bases from V and 2 bases from J, leaving 8 bases between. In DNA form, the CDR3 reads TGTGCCAGCAGCTTTAACGACGCCTACGAGCAGTACTTC. Residues: CASSFNDAYEQYF.

This clone was counted a few times. The chain employs TRBV6-5 and TRBJ2-7; D gene uncertain. The germline V and J ends were trimmed by 5 bases and 0 bases, with 14 bases remaining between them. The CDR3 consists of 15 residues. Germline CDR1 MNHEY, CDR2 SVGAGI. In DNA form, the CDR3 reads TGTGCCAGCAGTCCTACGGCCCTGAGCTCCTACGAGCAGTACTTC. Protein product: CASSPTALSSYEQYF.

The chain uses TRBV5-4 and TRBJ2-7, with a weak D call TRBD1 (5 bases). CDR3 length: 13 amino acids. CDR1 is SGHNT and CDR2 is YYREEE in the germline V gene (reference sequence). The V gene lost 4 bases and the J gene lost 3 bases, with 11 bases spanning the gap. The CDR3 DNA reads TGTGCCAGCAGCGCCGACAGACTCTACGAGCAGTACTTC. Residues: CASSADRLYEQYF.

The chain carries TRBV25-1 and TRBJ1-4; possible D gene TRBD1, 5 bases. The V end was cut by 7 bases, the J end by 5 bases, with 8 bases between. The germline V gene has CDR1 MGHDK and CDR2 SYGVNS. This CDR3 has 12 amino acids. The CDR3 sequence: CASTQGNEKLFF. In nucleotides, the CDR3 is TGTGCCAGCACCCAGGGAAATGAAAAACTGTTTTTT.

This chain joins TRBV18 and TRBJ1-2; D remains unclear. Looked up from germline, CDR1 is KGHSH and CDR2 is LQKENI. The CDR3 totals 11 residues. Trimming pared 2 bases from V and 6 bases from J, leaving 4 bases between. CDR3 nucleotides: TGTGCCAGCTCACCAGGGAATGGCTACACCTTC. Protein sequence: CASSPGNGYTF.

The gene calls are TRBV18 and TRBJ2-5, with D unresolved. The CDR3 extends over 12 amino acids. V lost 3 bases and J lost 2, with 4 bases in between. CDR1 and CDR2 from the germline V gene are KGHSH and LQKENI. CDR3 nucleotide sequence: TGTGCCAGCTCACCCACGCAAGAGACCCAGTACTTC. Translating gives CASSPTQETQYF.

The CDR3 DNA reads TGTGCCTGGAGTACCCATAGAGGAGATACGCAGTATTTT. It specifies CAWSTHRGDTQYF. The chain recombines TRBV30 with TRBJ2-3; no clear D. V gave up 2 bases and J gave up 5 bases, with 11 bases separating them. Germline values: CDR1 GTSNPN, CDR2 SVGIG (reference sequence). The CDR3 is 13 residues long.

The CDR3 DNA follows: TGCGCCAGCAGCTTGGAACGGGAGGGGGGCACAGATACGCAGTATTTT. Its translation: CASSLEREGGTDTQYF. This chain joins TRBV5-1 and TRBJ2-3, with 8 bases lining up with TRBD2. The junction had 4 bases not matched to a gene; V was cut back by 0 bases and J by 1 base. The CDR3 is made up of 16 amino acids. Germline CDR1 is SGHRS and CDR2 is YFSETQ.

Only a few counts were recorded for this clone. The V call is TRBV10-3, the J call TRBJ2-7; D is uncertain. V dropped 5 bases and J dropped 3 bases, with 5 bases sitting between them. CDR1 and CDR2 from the germline V gene are ENHRY and SYGVKD. This CDR3 spans 11 amino acids. The CDR3 spells CAISSDYEQYF. DNA of the CDR3: TGTGCCATCAGTTCAGACTACGAGCAGTACTTC.

The rearrangement joins TRBV7-9 to TRBJ2-3; D is unclear. Trimming removed 1 base from V and 0 bases from J, with 8 bases in between. Germline V gene lookup returns CDR1 SEHNR and CDR2 FQNEAQ (reference sequence). This CDR3 has 15 amino acids. Written as DNA, the CDR3 is TGTGCCAGCAGCTTAGAAGGATTTAGCACAGATACGCAGTATTTT. It yields the protein CASSLEGFSTDTQYF.

This rearrangement joins TRBV6-1 to TRBJ1-2; the D is unclear. The germline V gene has CDR1 MNHNS and CDR2 SASEGT. The CDR3 spans 14 residues. The V gene lost 6 bases and the J gene lost 4 bases, with 15 bases spanning the gap. The CDR3 region is CASSAVRGPYGYTF. The CDR3 bases are TGTGCCAGCAGCGCGGTAAGAGGGCCCTATGGCTACACCTTC.

This rearrangement joins TRBV5-6 to TRBJ1-4; 10 bases agree with TRBD1. Germline CDR1 and CDR2: SGHDT and YYEEEE. Trimming removed 4 bases from V and 0 bases from J; junction bases left unmatched: 6. The CDR3 is 17 amino acids. This chain's CDR3 is CASSPGQGLATNEKLFF. As DNA, the CDR3 is TGTGCCAGCAGCCCGGGACAGGGGTTGGCAACTAATGAAAAACTGTTTTTT.

The genes are TRBV6-1 and TRBJ1-5; D remains ambiguous. Germline loops: CDR1 MNHNS, CDR2 SASEGT. The CDR3 has 11 amino acids. The CDR3 region has the DNA TGTGCGAGCGGGGGCAATCAGCCCCAGCATTTT. It is translated as CASGGNQPQHF.

The chain uses TRBV7-9 and TRBJ2-5; the match to TRBD1 covers 9 bases. The ends lost 3 bases at V and 5 bases at J; junction bases unmatched: 4. The CDR3 runs 14 residues. The germline gives CDR1 SEHNR, CDR2 FQNEAQ (reference sequence). For the CDR3, the DNA is TGTGCCAGCAGCTTTACAGGGGGCGCGGAGACCCAGTACTTC. Protein sequence: CASSFTGGAETQYF.

V gene TRBV11-3 combines with J gene TRBJ2-1; D remains ambiguous. In germline, CDR1 is SGHNT, CDR2 YENEEA. V gave up 3 bases and J gave up 6 bases, with 9 bases separating them. This CDR3 is 13 amino acids long. In nucleotides, the CDR3 is TGTGCCAGCAGCTTCTCACTCGGCAATGAGCAGTTCTTC. Translation gives CASSFSLGNEQFF.

The chain recombines TRBV11-2 with TRBJ2-7, with TRBD1 as a possible D gene (5 bases). CDR1 SGHAT and CDR2 FQNNGV come from the germline V gene. The CDR3 has 13 residues. Trimming stripped 5 bases from V and 0 bases from J, with 8 bases between. The CDR3 DNA reads TGTGCCAGCAGCCATGGGGCCTCCTACGAGCAGTACGTC. This sequence encodes CASSHGASYEQYV.

This clone was detected a few times. V usage is TRBV5-1 and J usage is TRBJ1-2; TRBD1 matches at 7 bases. This CDR3 spans 15 amino acids. The germline V gene has CDR1 SGHRS and CDR2 YFSETQ. After removal of 4 bases from V and 2 bases from J, the junction contained 8 bases not matched to a gene. The CDR3 here is CASSAQSTGNYGYTF. CDR3 sequence (DNA): TGCGCCAGCAGCGCACAATCGACAGGGAACTATGGCTACACCTTC.